These 28 T cell receptor beta chains were all obtained from the same sample, sequenced in a study of beta chain features in type 1 diabetes. Every bit of the isolated RNA underwent reverse transcription, so sequencing read expressed TCRB transcripts. Sequencing used immunoSEQ multiplex PCR; TCRdb keeps in-frame clones, though not all of them. The sample lists under 950,000 clones, under 20% occurring once. The sample was naive CD4+ T cells from blood. The receptors derive from a woman aged 18-35 years in good health.

The rearrangement links TRBV9 to TRBJ2-3; 9 nucleotides line up with TRBD1. After removal of 1 base from V and 5 bases from J, the junction contained 8 bases not matched to a gene. The CDR3 contains 16 residues. From germline, CDR1 is SGDLS and CDR2 YYNGEE. The CDR3 nucleotides read TGTGCCAGCAGCGTATTACAGGGGGCGCAGGGAGATACGCAGTATTTT. It yields the protein CASSVLQGAQGDTQYF. The full variable domain, completed using reference TRBV9 and TRBJ2-3, is DSGVTQTPKHLITATGQRVTLRCSPRSGDLSVYWYQQSLDQGLQFLIQYYNGEERAKGNILERFSAQQFPDLHSELNLSSLELGDSALYFCASSVLQGAQGDTQYFGPGTRLTVL.

The chain employs TRBV11-1 and TRBJ2-5; the D gene is possibly TRBD1 (6 bases). The CDR3 loop spans 15 amino acids. With 6 bases removed from V and 1 base from J, the gap between germline ends came to 15 bases. Germline CDR1 is SGHAT and CDR2 is FQDESV (reference sequence). Here the CDR3 DNA reads TGTGCCAGCAGTTCTGGACAGATAGTCCAAGAGACCCAGTACTTC. This encodes CASSSGQIVQETQYF.

J is TRBJ2-5 and V is TRBV6-1; 7 nucleotides align to TRBD1. The CDR3 covers 15 residues. The junction had 11 bases not matched to a gene; V was cut back by 8 bases and J by 2 bases. Germline lookup yields CDR1 MNHNS and CDR2 SASEGT. CDR3 sequence (DNA): TGTGCCAGCTGGGTGCTGGGACAGACACAAGAGACCCAGTACTTC. This encodes CASWVLGQTQETQYF.

This rearrangement joins TRBV5-5 to TRBJ2-1; perhaps TRBD2 as D (5 bases). The CDR3 is 17 amino acids. V lost 0 bases and J 3 bases, leaving 16 bases between the germline ends. Germline CDR1 and CDR2: SGHKS and YYEKEE (reference sequence). CDR3: CASSLGPGLGVYNEQFF. CDR3 bases: TGTGCCAGCAGCTTGGGTCCGGGGTTGGGCGTCTACAATGAGCAGTTCTTC. Together with reference TRBV5-5 and TRBJ2-1, the CDR3 gives the full variable domain: DAGVTQSPTHLIKTRGQQVTLRCSPISGHKSVSWYQQVLGQGPQFIFQYYEKEERGRGNFPDRFSARQFPNYSSELNVNALLLGDSALYLCASSLGPGLGVYNEQFFGPGTRLTVL.

In its sample, this clone was seen a few times. This chain connects TRBV23-1 to TRBJ2-5; 8 bases align to TRBD2. TRBV23-1 is sorted into the ORF group, with uncertain function. J was trimmed by 4 bases and V by 4 bases; bases with no gene match: 8. This CDR3 has 15 residues. The CDR3 DNA reads TGCGCCAGCAGTCCTAAGGGGCTAGCGGGAGAGACCCAGTACTTC. Amino acids: CASSPKGLAGETQYF.

The chain uses TRBV11-2 and TRBJ2-1; D may be TRBD2 (6 bases). V lost 1 base and J 12 bases, leaving 13 bases between the germline ends. This CDR3 has 13 residues. The germline gives CDR1 SGHAT, CDR2 FQNNGV. The DNA for the CDR3 is TGTGCCAGCAGCTTAGCTTACCGGAGGGGGCAGTTCTTC. Translation gives CASSLAYRRGQFF.

The chain combines TRBV4-2 with TRBJ2-3, with D perhaps given as TRBD1 or TRBD2 (5 bases each). The germline V gene encodes CDR1 LGHNA and CDR2 YNFKEQ. With 1 base removed from V and 4 bases from J, the gap between germline ends came to 18 bases. The CDR3 covers 17 residues. The CDR3 sequence: CASSQGSGGLRADTQYF. The CDR3 DNA follows: TGTGCCAGCAGCCAAGGATCGGGCGGGCTCAGGGCAGATACGCAGTATTTT.

This chain links TRBV4-2 with TRBJ1-1, with TRBD1 identical over 9 bases. There are 18 residues in the CDR3. V shed 3 bases, J shed 4 bases, and the junction held 15 bases outside the gene matches. The V gene's germline CDR1 is LGHNA and CDR2 YNFKEQ. The CDR3 bases are TGTGCCAGCAGCCATAAGCCGGCCACAGGGGGCGCGAGCACTGAAGCTTTCTTT. It translates to CASSHKPATGGASTEAFF.

The chain carries TRBV7-9 and TRBJ1-1; 10 nucleotides align to TRBD1. V lost 5 bases to trimming and J lost 4 bases; unmatched junction nucleotides: 16. Germline lookup yields CDR1 SEHNR and CDR2 FQNEAQ (reference sequence). This CDR3 is 18 amino acids long. CDR3: CASSQDSWDRGSGTEAFF. As DNA, the CDR3 is TGTGCCAGCAGCCAAGATTCTTGGGACAGGGGATCCGGCACTGAAGCTTTCTTT.

This sequence joins TRBV28 and TRBJ2-7, with D unresolved. This CDR3 spans 11 amino acids. CDR1 is MDHEN, CDR2 SYDVKM, per germline. Deletions cut 6 bases from V and 3 bases from J, with 6 bases between. The CDR3 protein is CASSGNYEQYF. CDR3 bases: TGTGCCAGCAGCGGAAACTACGAGCAGTACTTC.

This clone came up a few times. J is TRBJ1-1 and V is TRBV7-8, with a possible D match to TRBD1 (6 bases). V was trimmed by 3 bases and J by 1 base, leaving 24 bases between them. Germline V gene data show CDR1 as SGHVS and CDR2 as FQNEAQ. This CDR3 comprises 19 residues. CDR3 protein: CASSFDPGHGSKWNTEAFF. CDR3 coding DNA: TGTGCCAGCAGCTTCGACCCGGGACACGGATCAAAATGGAACACTGAAGCTTTCTTT. Filled out from reference TRBV7-8 and TRBJ1-1, the complete variable domain reads GAGVSQSPRYKVAKRGQDVALRCDPISGHVSLFWYQQALGQGPEFLTYFQNEAQLDKSGLPSDRFFAERPEGSVSTLKIQRTQQEDSAVYLCASSFDPGHGSKWNTEAFFGQGTRLTVV.

This clone has more than one count but fewer than ten. This chain uses TRBV19 with TRBJ2-3; 7 nucleotides match TRBD2. With V trimmed by 3 bases and J by 1 base, 4 bases remained unmatched. Germline V gene lookup returns CDR1 LNHDA and CDR2 SQIVND (reference sequence). The CDR3 totals 15 residues. The CDR3 here is CASSMREFRTDTQYF. CDR3 nucleotide sequence: TGTGCCAGTAGTATGCGGGAGTTTCGCACAGATACGCAGTATTTT.

The chain recombines TRBV2 with TRBJ2-1; D is ambiguous. The CDR3 runs to 10 residues. Germline lookup yields CDR1 SNHLY and CDR2 FYNNEI. Trimming shortened V by 6 bases and J by 7 bases, and 4 bases separated the two germline ends. The CDR3 region has the DNA TGTGCCAGCAGACAAAATGAGCAGTTCTTC. Encoded protein: CASRQNEQFF.

This clone was observed a handful of times. This rearrangement joins TRBV7-8 to TRBJ1-5; TRBD1 aligns across 8 bases. This CDR3 contains 15 residues. CDR1 is SGHVS and CDR2 is FQNEAQ in the germline V gene. V trimming: 5 bases; J trimming: 5 bases; junction bases outside the gene matches: 8. The CDR3 region has the DNA TGTGCCAGCAGCCCGCAGGGGGCCGGGTATCAGCCCCAGCATTTT. Residues: CASSPQGAGYQPQHF.

This clone has more than one count but fewer than ten. The rearrangement joins TRBV11-2 to TRBJ2-5, with D hard to call. Trimming removed 7 bases at V and 5 bases at J, with 20 bases between. Per germline, CDR1 SGHAT and CDR2 FQNNGV. This CDR3 has 15 amino acids. The CDR3 spells CASINGQHPRETQYF. CDR3 nucleotides: TGTGCCAGCATCAATGGGCAGCATCCCCGGGAGACCCAGTACTTC.

The rearrangement links TRBV28 to TRBJ2-2, with 7 bases aligning to TRBD1. From germline, CDR1 is MDHEN and CDR2 SYDVKM. The V gene end was trimmed by 6 bases and the J gene end by 6 bases; junction bases not matched to a gene: 7. This CDR3 comprises 14 residues. The CDR3 DNA sequence: TGTGCCAGCAGCCCGGGACAGTTTCCCGGGGAGCTGTTTTTT. It encodes CASSPGQFPGELFF.

This chain connects TRBV5-6 to TRBJ2-1, with D hard to call. Germline V gene lookup returns CDR1 SGHDT and CDR2 YYEEEE. V lost 4 bases to trimming and J lost 8 bases, with 7 bases between them. The CDR3 totals 11 residues. In nucleotides, the CDR3 is TGTGCCAGCAGCGCCCTAGATGAGCAGTTCTTC. Residues: CASSALDEQFF.

The V and J genes are TRBV6-5 and TRBJ2-7; D unresolved. The CDR3 has 13 residues. Germline CDR1 and CDR2: MNHEY and SVGAGI. Trimming took 6 bases from V and 2 from J, leaving 11 bases between them. Here the CDR3 DNA reads TGTGCCAGCAGCCCCCGGTCAACCTACGAGCAGTACTTC. Translating it yields CASSPRSTYEQYF.

This clone was picked up a small number of times. The V and J genes are TRBV6-6 and TRBJ1-5; D not resolved. V shed 6 bases and J shed 2 bases, with 5 bases lying between them. CDR1 and CDR2 from the germline V gene are MNHNY and SVGAGI (reference sequence). The CDR3 extends over 12 amino acids. CDR3 DNA: TGTGCCAGCAGGGAAGGCAATCAGCCCCAGCATTTT. Translating gives CASREGNQPQHF.

Comments on this clone: One end of the junction is discordant with germline, which a read error may explain. The chain uses TRBV6-1 and TRBJ1-1; no definite D call. CDR3 length: 14 amino acids. Germline values: CDR1 MNHNS, CDR2 SASEGT. CDR3 in DNA: TGCGCCAGCAGTGTTAACAGTTTGAGCACTGAAGCTTTCTTT. This gives the protein CASSVNSLSTEAFF.

This clone has just a few counts. The chain employs TRBV7-9 and TRBJ2-7; TRBD1 matches 9 bases. This CDR3 spans 19 amino acids. CDR1 is SEHNR, CDR2 FQNEAQ, per germline (reference sequence). V lost 3 bases, J lost 2 bases, and 17 bases stayed unmatched. CDR3: CASSFWPGQGSLGTYEQYF. CDR3 nucleotide sequence: TGTGCCAGCAGCTTTTGGCCGGGACAGGGATCCTTGGGGACCTACGAGCAGTACTTC. The full variable domain, in which reference TRBV7-9 and TRBJ2-7 provide the parts outside the CDR3, is DTGVSQNPRHKITKRGQNVTFRCDPISEHNRLYWYRQTLGQGPEFLTYFQNEAQLEKSRLLSDRFSAERPKGSFSTLEIQRTEQGDSAMYLCASSFWPGQGSLGTYEQYFGPGTRLTVT.

This chain connects TRBV7-2 to TRBJ2-1, with 13 bases matching TRBD2. The CDR3 covers 15 residues. Germline CDR1 and CDR2: SGHTA and FQGNSA. After removal of 5 bases from V and 8 bases from J, the junction contained 6 bases not matched to a gene. CDR3 nucleotide sequence: TGTGCCAGCAGCGAAGGACTAGCGGGAGTTTATGAGCAGTTCTTC. Its translation is CASSEGLAGVYEQFF.

This clone was seen only a few times. The chain joins TRBV27 to TRBJ2-3, with TRBD2 matching over 7 bases. Germline trimming cut 3 bases from V and 0 bases from J; bases unmatched to any gene: 9. The CDR3 loop spans 17 amino acids. Germline V gene sequence: CDR1 MNHEY, CDR2 SMNVEV (reference sequence). The CDR3 sequence is CASSFWGRGTSTDTQYF. For the CDR3, the DNA is TGTGCCAGCAGTTTCTGGGGGAGGGGAACTAGCACAGATACGCAGTATTTT.

The rearrangement uses TRBV27 and TRBJ2-7, with TRBD1 identical over 9 bases. V dropped 6 bases and J dropped 3; count of bases not matched to a gene: 3. The CDR3 is 13 amino acids. The germline CDR1 and CDR2 sequences are MNHEY and SMNVEV (reference sequence). The CDR3 nucleotides are TGTGCCAGCAGAATGACAGGGGGCTACGAGCAGTACTTC. Protein: CASRMTGGYEQYF.

This clone came up a few times. The chain has TRBV11-2 and TRBJ2-1; TRBD2 agrees at 14 bases. This CDR3 contains 15 residues. Trimming removed 5 bases from V and 10 bases from J; junction bases left unmatched: 7. Germline CDR1 is SGHAT and CDR2 is FQNNGV. The CDR3 DNA reads as TGTGCCAGCAGCGTAGGGACTAGCGGGAGACAAGAGCAGTTCTTC. Protein sequence: CASSVGTSGRQEQFF.

V gene TRBV5-1 combines with J gene TRBJ2-1, with 8 bases that match TRBD2. The junction had 7 bases not matched to a gene; V was cut back by 8 bases and J by 3 bases. The CDR3 has 14 residues. Germline V gene lookup returns CDR1 SGHRS and CDR2 YFSETQ. The CDR3 sequence is CASNLGLGYNEQFF. In nucleotides, the CDR3 is TGCGCCAGTAACTTGGGACTAGGCTACAATGAGCAGTTCTTC.

V usage is TRBV7-2 and J usage is TRBJ1-4; D remains unclear. Per germline, CDR1 SGHTA and CDR2 FQGNSA. Between the trimmed V and J ends, which lost 3 bases and 1 base, there was a span of 15 bases. The CDR3 runs to 17 residues. The CDR3 DNA follows: TGTGCCAGCAGCTTCTATAGGTCTACGGGAACTAATGAAAAACTGTTTTTT. It codes for CASSFYRSTGTNEKLFF.

In its sample, this clone was seen a few times. This chain links TRBV19 with TRBJ2-1; no reliable D call. The CDR3 loop spans 14 amino acids. Germline V gene lookup returns CDR1 LNHDA and CDR2 SQIVND (reference sequence). Trimming shortened V by 8 bases and J by 2 bases, and 13 bases separated the two germline ends. CDR3 amino acids: CASSRPHPYNEQFF. The DNA for the CDR3 is TGTGCCAGTTCCCGACCCCACCCCTACAATGAGCAGTTCTTC.